This entry describes one T cell receptor beta chain. The sample comes from a study of blood T cell repertoires in COVID-19. Overall study: The study drew acute and convalescent COVID-19 samples from the United States, Italy and Spain.

Germline assignment: CDR1 SGHAT and CDR2 FQNNGV. The CDR3 has 15 residues. The V and J ends lost 5 bases and 2 bases respectively, with 12 bases between them. In the authors' workflow: Estimation of nucleated cell counts was performed using reference gene primer amplification. The method was immunoSEQ multiplex PCR; TCRdb's version includes in-frame clones alone and lacks a portion of them. V and J calls plus clone size are reproduced from that table; the DNA served to infer D and trimming. This sample carries fewer than 250,000 clones, roughly 82% of them seen once, and the ten largest clones take approximately 8.1%. While infection was still active, Seattle patients were enrolled and then followed longitudinally.

The V call is TRBV11-2, the J call TRBJ2-2, with D possibly matching TRBD2 (6 bases). This clonotype was sampled from a woman aged 55-75 years with COVID-19, enrolled during active disease. The sequenced material came from peripheral blood. CDR3 DNA: TGTGCCAGCAGCCCGCCGGGACTCAACACCGGGGAGCTGTTTTTT. It translates to CASSPPGLNTGELFF.